This TCR beta chain emerged from a study of early T cells in non-severe SARS-CoV-2 infection. As for this clonotype: A much larger clonotype is one base distant, so this may be a read error. No conserved phenylalanine or tryptophan is present at the end of the CDR3, so a read error is the likely explanation.

Via MiXCR, TCRdb re-called the 5' RACE reads, giving one row per CDR3 protein. The profile shows more than 15,000 distinct CDR3 sequences, roughly 5.1% of them singletons. Germline CDR1 is WNHNN and CDR2 is SYGVQD (reference sequence). Trimming took 5 bases from V and 5 from J; bases not matched to a gene: 4. The CDR3 contains 13 residues. V gene TRBV10-1 combines with J gene TRBJ2-7, with 9 positions matching TRBD1. The source material was whole blood. This clonotype was sampled from an adult who was a healthcare worker with PCR-confirmed SARS-CoV-2 infection or an uninfected control (not recorded which). CDR3 nucleotide sequence: TGCGCCAGCAGTTTGGGACAGGGCAACGAGCAGTACATC. It is translated as CASSLGQGNEQYI.